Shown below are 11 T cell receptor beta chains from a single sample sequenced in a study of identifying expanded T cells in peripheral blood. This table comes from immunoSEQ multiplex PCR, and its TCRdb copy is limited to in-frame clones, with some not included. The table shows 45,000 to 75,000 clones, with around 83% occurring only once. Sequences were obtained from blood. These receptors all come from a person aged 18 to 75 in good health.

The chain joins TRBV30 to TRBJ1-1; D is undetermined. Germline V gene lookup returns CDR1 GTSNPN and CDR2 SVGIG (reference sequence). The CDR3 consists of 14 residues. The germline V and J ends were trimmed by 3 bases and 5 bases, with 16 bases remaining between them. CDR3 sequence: CAWSGMTPRTEAFF. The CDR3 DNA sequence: TGTGCCTGGAGCGGGATGACCCCGCGAACTGAAGCTTTCTTT.

CDR3 bases: TGTGCCAGCACCCCCCAATCGGGGGGGGGCGGGAATGAGCAGTTCTTC. Amino acids: CASTPQSGGGGNEQFF. The rearrangement uses TRBV27 and TRBJ2-1; 8 bases map to TRBD2. The J segment lost 7 bases and the V segment lost 7 bases, leaving 15 bases of the junction unmatched. The CDR3 runs 16 residues. In germline, CDR1 is MNHEY, CDR2 SMNVEV (reference sequence).

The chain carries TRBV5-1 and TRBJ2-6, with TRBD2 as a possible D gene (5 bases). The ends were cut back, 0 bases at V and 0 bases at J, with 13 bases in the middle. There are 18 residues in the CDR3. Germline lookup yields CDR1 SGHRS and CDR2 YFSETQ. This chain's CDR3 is CASSLAPRGSSGANVLTF. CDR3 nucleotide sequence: TGCGCCAGCAGCTTGGCCCCCCGAGGGAGCTCTGGGGCCAACGTCCTGACTTTC.

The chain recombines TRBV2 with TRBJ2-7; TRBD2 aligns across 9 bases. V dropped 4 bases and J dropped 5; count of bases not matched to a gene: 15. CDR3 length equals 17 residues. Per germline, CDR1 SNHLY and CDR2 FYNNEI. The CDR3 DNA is TGTGCCAGCAGTGTGGGGGGCCCGGGCGGGAGGGCAAACGAGCAGTACTTC. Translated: CASSVGGPGGRANEQYF.

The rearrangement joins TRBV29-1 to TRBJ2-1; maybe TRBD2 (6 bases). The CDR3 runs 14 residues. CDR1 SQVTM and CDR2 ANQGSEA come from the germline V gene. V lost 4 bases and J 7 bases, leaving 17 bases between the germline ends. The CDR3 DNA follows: TGCAGCGTTGGCGGGGTCGGCACAATGAATGAGCAGTTCTTC. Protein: CSVGGVGTMNEQFF.

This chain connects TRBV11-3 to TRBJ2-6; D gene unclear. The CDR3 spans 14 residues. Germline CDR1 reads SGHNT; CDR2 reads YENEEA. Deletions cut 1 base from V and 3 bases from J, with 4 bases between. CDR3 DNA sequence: TGTGCCAGCAGCTTAGCAGGTGGGGCCAACGTCCTGACTTTC. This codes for CASSLAGGANVLTF.

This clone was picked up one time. CDR3 sequence (DNA): TGTGCCAGCAGTGAAGGCTCGGTAAAAGAGACCCAGTACTTC. Its protein is CASSEGSVKETQYF. This sequence joins TRBV2 and TRBJ2-5; no definite D call. Trimming removed 1 base at V and 3 bases at J, with 9 bases between. This CDR3 comprises 14 residues. Germline CDR1 and CDR2: SNHLY and FYNNEI.

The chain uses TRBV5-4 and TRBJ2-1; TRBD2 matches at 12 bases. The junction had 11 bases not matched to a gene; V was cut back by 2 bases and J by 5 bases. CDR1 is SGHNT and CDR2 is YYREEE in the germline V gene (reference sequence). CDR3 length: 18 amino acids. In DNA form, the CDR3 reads TGTGCCAGCAGCTTAGGACTAGCGGGGTTGAGAAGGGACAATGAGCAGTTCTTC. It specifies CASSLGLAGLRRDNEQFF.

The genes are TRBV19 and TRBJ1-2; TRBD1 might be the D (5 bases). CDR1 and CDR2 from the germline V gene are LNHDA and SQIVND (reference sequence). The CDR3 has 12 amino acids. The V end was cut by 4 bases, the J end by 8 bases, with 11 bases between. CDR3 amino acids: CASSNRDGGYTF. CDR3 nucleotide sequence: TGTGCCAGTAGTAACCGGGACGGCGGCTACACCTTC.

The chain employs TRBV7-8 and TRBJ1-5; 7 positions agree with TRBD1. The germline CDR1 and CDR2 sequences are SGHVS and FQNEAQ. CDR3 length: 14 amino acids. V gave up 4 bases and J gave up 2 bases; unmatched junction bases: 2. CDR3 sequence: CASSYDRGNQPQHF. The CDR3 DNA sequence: TGTGCCAGCAGCTACGACAGGGGCAATCAGCCCCAGCATTTT.

CDR3 amino acids: CASSRGTSGDYEQYV. The CDR3 DNA sequence: TGTGCCAGCAGTCGAGGGACTAGCGGGGATTACGAGCAGTACGTC. V is TRBV28 and J is TRBJ2-7; 13 nucleotides match TRBD2. V gave up 5 bases and J gave up 4 bases; unmatched junction bases: 5. CDR1 and CDR2 (germline): MDHEN, SYDVKM. The CDR3 consists of 15 residues.